This entry lists 10 T cell receptor beta chains sequenced from one sample in a study of regulatory T cells in long-lasting Graves disease. The time point: newly diagnosed GD, antithyroid drugs for less than 3 months. Making the TCR library involved RNA that had been extracted from PBMCs. Sequencing libraries for TCR beta were prepared with iRepertoire HTBI primers and Arm-PCR of CDR3 regions. TCRdb used MiXCR to reprocess the multiplex PCR reads, holding one entry per CDR3 protein. The sample includes about 470,000 distinct CDR3 sequences, around 15% of them seen just once. This same sample was also taken into another study, of T cells in Graves' hyperthyroidism and ophthalmopathy.

The specimen was peripheral blood mononuclear cells (PBMCs), collected at new diagnosis, from a patient treated with antithyroid drugs. Receptor source: a man aged 35 to 55 with Graves disease.

This clonotype was recorded a few times. This rearrangement joins TRBV5-5 to TRBJ2-7; D is unresolved. V was shortened by 1 base and J by 2 bases, with 13 bases between the two germline ends. This CDR3 has 15 amino acids. CDR1 is SGHKS, CDR2 YYEKEE, per germline (reference sequence). The CDR3 is CASSLRQIAPYEQYF. In DNA form, the CDR3 reads TGTGCCAGCAGCTTGAGGCAGATAGCCCCCTACGAGCAGTACTTC.

A note on this clonotype: At one end the junction does not follow the germline gene, possibly because of a read error. The gene calls are TRBV5-1 and TRBJ2-4; 11 bases line up with TRBD2. The CDR3 spans 15 residues. Germline V gene data show CDR1 as SGHRS and CDR2 as YFSETQ. For the CDR3, the DNA is TGTGCCAGCAGCTTAGCGGGAGGGTCCCAAAACATTCAGTACTTC. Protein: CASSLAGGSQNIQYF.

This clonotype was observed a handful of times. The chain uses TRBV6-1 and TRBJ2-7; D tentatively reads TRBD1 or TRBD2 (5 bases each). CDR3 length: 19 amino acids. Germline CDR1 reads MNHNS; CDR2 reads SASEGT. V was clipped by 0 bases and J by 2 bases, with 23 bases between them. DNA of the CDR3: TGTGCCAGCAGTGAAGCGTCCCCCCACTCCGGGACCTCCACCTACGAGCAGTACTTC. It is translated as CASSEASPHSGTSTYEQYF.

For this clonotype: A much larger clone sits a single nucleotide away, making a read error possible. J is TRBJ2-3 and V is TRBV28; the D is unclear. This CDR3 region has 14 residues. Germline lookup yields CDR1 MDHEN and CDR2 SYDVKM. V was trimmed by 3 bases and J by 0 bases, leaving 7 bases between them. The CDR3 loop reads CASSFPSSTDTQYF. The DNA of the CDR3 is TGTGCCAGCAGTTTTCCAAGTAGCACAGATACGCAGTATTTT.

This clonotype has more than one count but fewer than ten. The chain couples TRBV29-1 to TRBJ2-3; TRBD2 agrees at 11 bases. Germline loops: CDR1 SQVTM, CDR2 ANQGSEA. The length of the CDR3 is 14 residues. After removal of 5 bases from V and 6 bases from J, the junction contained 7 bases not matched to a gene. Here the CDR3 DNA reads TGCAGCGTTCAACTAGCGGGGGTAAGGGATACGCAGTATTTT. Translation gives CSVQLAGVRDTQYF.

This clonotype was counted many times. The gene calls are TRBV11-2 and TRBJ2-7, with 7 bases fitting TRBD2. Looked up from germline, CDR1 is SGHAT and CDR2 is FQNNGV. V lost 10 bases and J lost 1; bases outside the gene matches: 13. The CDR3 totals 15 residues. The CDR3 loop is CATSFPLGGSYEQYF. CDR3 DNA sequence: TGTGCCACCTCATTCCCCCTGGGAGGGTCCTACGAGCAGTACTTC.

The chain employs TRBV29-1 and TRBJ1-4; D gene uncertain. Trimming shortened V by 6 bases and J by 4 bases, and 9 bases separated the two germline ends. The CDR3 spans 12 residues. Looked up from germline, CDR1 is SQVTM and CDR2 is ANQGSEA. For the CDR3, the DNA is TGCAGCGTATTGGACCTTAATGAAAAACTGTTTTTT. It is translated as CSVLDLNEKLFF.

This chain joins TRBV20-1 and TRBJ2-5, with no clear D. This CDR3 spans 12 amino acids. CDR1 and CDR2 from the germline V gene are DFQATT and SNEGSKA (reference sequence). Trimming cost V 5 bases and J 1 base, with 8 bases left between them. This CDR3 reads CSASWVQETQYF. The CDR3 nucleotides are TGCAGTGCTTCGTGGGTCCAAGAGACCCAGTACTTC.

This sequence joins TRBV24-1 and TRBJ2-1, with D possibly matching TRBD1 (5 bases). Germline V gives CDR1 KGHDR, CDR2 SFDVKD. The CDR3 covers 14 residues. The V end lost 5 bases, the J end lost 0 bases, and 7 bases lay between the germline ends. CDR3 in DNA: TGTGCCACCAGTGGGACAAACTCCTACAATGAGCAGTTCTTC. Protein sequence: CATSGTNSYNEQFF.

This clonotype came up many times. The gene calls are TRBV7-2 and TRBJ2-7; a weak D match, TRBD1 (6 bases). Looked up from germline, CDR1 is SGHTA and CDR2 is FQGNSA. The CDR3 runs to 14 residues. V shed 5 bases and J shed 9 bases, with 20 bases lying between them. The CDR3 sequence is CASSVARGTLGQYF. For the CDR3, the DNA is TGTGCCAGCAGCGTGGCGAGGGGGACCCTCGGGCAGTACTTC.